Listed below are T cell receptor beta chains from one sample, sequenced in a study of control samples from healthy donors and cancer patients. TCRdb's copy holds only in-frame clones and misses some; the assay was immunoSEQ multiplex PCR. This table holds 90,000 to 100,000 clones, over 60% found once. The sample comprised blood. The receptors here all came from a woman aged 25 to 45 in good health. Each CDR3 is given with its conserved first and last residue. The D gene is left open where the match is weak. Clone size is stated in some rows and not others, as once, few, many or a class when expanded.

V gene	J gene	clone size	D gene	CDR3 protein	CDR3 DNA
TRBV5-1	TRBJ2-7	.	TRBD2	CASSRRSGGDYEQYF	TGCGCCAGCAGCAGGCGGAGCGGGGGAGATTACGAGCAGTACTTC
TRBV6-1	TRBJ1-1	.	TRBD1	CASSERLRGQGGNTEAFF	TGTGCCAGCAGTGAAAGGCTCCGGGGACAGGGGGGAAACACTGAAGCTTTCTTT
TRBV9	TRBJ2-2	.	TRBD2	CASSVGAGGANTGELFF	TGTGCCAGCAGCGTAGGGGCCGGGGGGGCAAACACCGGGGAGCTGTTTTTT
TRBV29-1	TRBJ2-3	.	.	CSTIRGTDTQYF	TGCAGCACGATACGCGGCACAGATACGCAGTATTTT
TRBV27	TRBJ2-7	.	.	CASSLGQEPYEQYF	TGTGCCAGCAGTTTAGGGCAGGAACCCTACGAGCAGTACTTC
TRBV12-3/TRBV12-4	TRBJ1-2	few	.	CASTGVRVEGYTF	TGTGCCAGCACAGGGGTACGGGTCGAAGGCTACACCTTC
TRBV11-2	TRBJ1-5	few	.	CASSSDSNNQPQHF	TGTGCCAGCAGCTCTGACAGCAACAATCAGCCCCAGCATTTT
TRBV12-3/TRBV12-4	TRBJ1-5	.	TRBD1	CASSYRQGSPQHF	TGTGCCAGCAGCTACCGACAGGGGTCCCCCCAGCATTTT
TRBV2	TRBJ1-2	once	.	CASNIGDIQPYGYTF	TGTGCCAGCAACATCGGGGACATTCAACCTTATGGCTACACCTTC
TRBV12-3/TRBV12-4	TRBJ2-5	.	.	CASSFGETQYF	TGTGCCAGCAGTTTTGGAGAGACCCAGTACTTC
TRBV10-1	TRBJ2-1	.	.	CASSPGGAGEQFF	TGCGCCAGCAGTCCTGGGGGGGCCGGTGAGCAGTTCTTC
TRBV10-2	TRBJ2-7	.	TRBD1	CASSAQGPYEQYF	TGCGCCAGCAGTGCACAGGGGCCCTACGAGCAGTACTTC
TRBV6-1	TRBJ1-3	.	.	CASSENLDIGNTIYF	TGTGCCAGCAGTGAAAATCTGGACATAGGAAACACCATATATTTT
TRBV27	TRBJ2-7	.	TRBD1	CASSQQGWEQYF	TGTGCCAGCAGTCAACAGGGGTGGGAGCAGTACTTC
TRBV15	TRBJ2-3	.	.	CATSRESPGATDTQYF	TGTGCCACCAGCAGAGAATCCCCGGGTGCGACAGATACGCAGTATTTT
TRBV19	TRBJ1-1	.	TRBD1	CASTLGQGNTEAFF	TGTGCCAGTACTCTTGGACAGGGGAACACTGAAGCTTTCTTT
TRBV5-6	TRBJ2-7	.	.	CASSLSRVDGEQYF	TGTGCCAGCAGCTTGTCGAGGGTGGATGGCGAGCAGTACTTC
TRBV7-9	TRBJ2-5	once	.	CASSGSGGETQYF	TGTGCCAGCAGCGGCTCGGGCGGAGAGACCCAGTACTTC
TRBV5-6	TRBJ1-3	.	.	CASSLFQGSGNTIYF	TGTGCCAGCAGCTTGTTTCAGGGTTCTGGAAACACCATATATTTT
TRBV11-1	TRBJ1-1	.	TRBD1	CASSPGQGDTEAFF	TGTGCCAGCAGTCCGGGACAGGGTGACACTGAAGCTTTCTTT
TRBV7-2	TRBJ2-7	.	TRBD2	CASSLVLVTSGGSSYEQYF	TGTGCCAGCAGCTTAGTCTTGGTGACTAGCGGGGGGTCTTCCTACGAGCAGTACTTC
TRBV29-1	TRBJ1-4	.	TRBD1	CSAKRDRGGKLFF	TGCAGCGCCAAGCGGGACAGGGGTGGGAAACTGTTTTTT
TRBV19	TRBJ2-5	.	.	CASSVSPRKGTQYF	TGTGCCAGTAGTGTCTCTCCAAGAAAGGGGACCCAGTACTTC
TRBV4-1	TRBJ1-1	.	.	CASSQFVPFSTEAFF	TGCGCCAGCAGCCAATTCGTTCCATTCAGCACTGAAGCTTTCTTT